These 5 T cell receptor beta chains share one sample of origin, sequenced in a study of OX40 agonist ivuxolimab in advanced cancers. Profiled with immunoSEQ multiplex PCR; TCRdb holds only in-frame clones, not every one. The table includes approximately 50,000 clones, 86% detected once. Material: CD4+ or CD8+ T cells sorted from blood, obtained in a trial of the OX40 agonist ivuxolimab. The receptors derive from an adult with an advanced solid tumor such as melanoma, head and neck, liver or kidney cancer.

V usage is TRBV6-5 and J usage is TRBJ2-5; D is unresolved. The V end lost 0 bases, the J end lost 1 base, and 6 bases lay between the germline ends. The CDR3 has 14 amino acids. CDR1 MNHEY and CDR2 SVGAGI come from the germline V gene. The CDR3 DNA reads TGTGCCAGCAGTTACTCAGGCAGCCAAGAGACCCAGTACTTC. It codes for CASSYSGSQETQYF.

The chain carries TRBV19 and TRBJ2-2; perhaps TRBD1 as D (6 bases). Germline V CDR1 and CDR2: LNHDA, SQIVND (reference sequence). There are 16 residues in the CDR3. V gave up 7 bases and J gave up 1 base, with 16 bases separating them. The CDR3 DNA sequence: TGTGCCAGTACCGCAGTTTTGACAGGGAACACCGGGGAGCTGTTTTTT. Translating gives CASTAVLTGNTGELFF.

The chain employs TRBV18 and TRBJ2-7; D may be TRBD1 (6 bases). CDR3 length equals 15 residues. The V and J ends lost 6 bases and 4 bases respectively, with 19 bases between them. Germline-derived CDR1 and CDR2 are KGHSH and LQKENI. The CDR3 region is CASSHLSTGSYEQYF. In DNA form, the CDR3 reads TGTGCCAGCTCTCATCTCTCGACAGGAAGTTACGAGCAGTACTTC.

The V call is TRBV7-3, the J call TRBJ2-3; D possibly uses TRBD1 or TRBD2 (6 bases each). The CDR3 sequence is 15 residues long. Trimming removed 2 bases at V and 0 bases at J, with 9 bases between. The V gene's germline CDR1 is SGHTA and CDR2 FQGTGA. CDR3 loop: CASSLGGLSTDTQYF. CDR3 in DNA: TGTGCCAGCAGCTTAGGGGGGCTTAGCACAGATACGCAGTATTTT.

The CDR3 here is CAWFHGRLAGYTGELFF. CDR3 nucleotide sequence: TGTGCCTGGTTTCACGGGCGGCTAGCGGGTTACACCGGGGAGCTGTTTTTT. The rearrangement uses TRBV30 and TRBJ2-2; 8 positions match TRBD2. Germline-derived CDR1 and CDR2 are GTSNPN and SVGIG (reference sequence). The CDR3 extends over 17 amino acids. The V segment lost 5 bases and the J segment 3 bases; nucleotides outside the gene matches: 14.